What follows describes a single TCR beta chain. The sample is drawn from a study of blood T cell repertoires in COVID-19. Overall study context: There were acute and convalescent COVID-19 samples, and they came from the United States, Italy and Spain.

In the original workflow: Amplification of reference gene primers provided the estimated nucleated cell counts. Profiling relied on immunoSEQ multiplex PCR, and the TCRdb table lists in-frame clones only, not all of them. Clone size and the V and J calls come from that table; the DNA yielded D and trimming. The sample has roughly 220,000 clones, around 86% seen once. The clonotype originates from a woman aged 40 to 50 with acute COVID-19. Sequences were obtained from PBMCs or T cells enriched from blood (not recorded which).

CDR3: CASSDRQGAMNTEAFF. CDR3 nucleotide sequence: TGTGCCAGCAGCGACCGACAGGGGGCGATGAACACTGAAGCTTTCTTT. V is TRBV9 and J is TRBJ1-1; 10 nucleotides agree with TRBD1. V lost 3 bases to trimming and J lost 0 bases; unmatched junction nucleotides: 5. The CDR3 contains 16 residues. Per the germline V gene, CDR1 is SGDLS and CDR2 is YYNGEE.